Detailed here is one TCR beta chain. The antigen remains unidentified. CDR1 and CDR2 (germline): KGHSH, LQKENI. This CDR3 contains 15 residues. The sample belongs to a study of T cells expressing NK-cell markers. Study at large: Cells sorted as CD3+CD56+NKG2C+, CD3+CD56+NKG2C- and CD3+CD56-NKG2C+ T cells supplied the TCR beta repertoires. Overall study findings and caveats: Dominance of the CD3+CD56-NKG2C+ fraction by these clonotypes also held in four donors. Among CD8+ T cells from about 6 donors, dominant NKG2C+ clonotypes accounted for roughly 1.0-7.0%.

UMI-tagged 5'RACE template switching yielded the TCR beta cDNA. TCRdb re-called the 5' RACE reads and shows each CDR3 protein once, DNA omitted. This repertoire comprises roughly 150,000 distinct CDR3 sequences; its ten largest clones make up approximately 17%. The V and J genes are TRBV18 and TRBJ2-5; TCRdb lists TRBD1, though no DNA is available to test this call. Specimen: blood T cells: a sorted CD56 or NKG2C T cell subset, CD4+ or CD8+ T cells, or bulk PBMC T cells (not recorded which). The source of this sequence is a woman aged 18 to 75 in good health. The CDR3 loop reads CASSPPVRGQETQYF.